The next 22 T cell receptor beta chains were all read from a single sample in a study of PD-1 blockade in classical Hodgkin lymphoma. Profiled with immunoSEQ multiplex PCR; TCRdb holds only in-frame clones, not every one. The sample lists more than 35,000 clones, 76% occurring once. Relapses following autologous stem cell transplantation were seen in all patients, with brentuximab vedotin exposure varying. Specimen: peripheral blood mononuclear cells (PBMCs), collected before the second cycle of nivolumab. These receptors were taken from a human donor with classical Hodgkin lymphoma.

The J gene is TRBJ2-3, the V gene TRBV18; tentatively, D is TRBD1 (5 bases). This CDR3 is built from 17 residues. V was shortened by 4 bases and J by 0 bases, with 17 bases between the two germline ends. The germline gives CDR1 KGHSH, CDR2 LQKENI. CDR3 DNA sequence: TGTGCCAGCTCACTACTAATGACAGCCTCTAGCACAGATACGCAGTATTTT. Its translation is CASSLLMTASSTDTQYF. Using reference TRBV18 and TRBJ2-3 for the parts outside the CDR3, the full variable domain is NAGVMQNPRHLVRRRGQEARLRCSPMKGHSHVYWYRQLPEEGLKFMVYLQKENIIDESGMPKERFSAEFPKEGPSILRIQQVVRGDSAAYFCASSLLMTASSTDTQYFGPGTRLTVL.

The chain has TRBV18 and TRBJ1-6; TRBD1 is a possible D gene (5 bases). The V end lost 2 bases, the J end lost 9 bases, and 17 bases lay between the germline ends. This CDR3 has 16 residues. The germline CDR1 and CDR2 sequences are KGHSH and LQKENI. The CDR3 is CASSPGQGFLGSPLHF. CDR3 coding DNA: TGTGCCAGCTCACCAGGCCAGGGATTTTTAGGTTCACCCCTCCACTTT.

This sequence joins TRBV5-4 and TRBJ1-6; TRBD1 is a possible D gene (6 bases). The CDR3 is 14 amino acids. CDR1 SGHNT and CDR2 YYREEE come from the germline V gene (reference sequence). The V end was cut by 4 bases, the J end by 7 bases, with 12 bases between. This chain's CDR3 is CASSAEQGNSPLHF. The CDR3 nucleotides are TGTGCCAGCAGCGCGGAACAGGGAAATTCACCCCTCCACTTT.

This clone was picked up a small number of times. The chain has TRBV4-1 and TRBJ1-3; perhaps TRBD1 as D (5 bases). Germline V gene data show CDR1 as MGHRA and CDR2 as YSYEKL. Trimming took off 0 bases at V and 9 bases at J, with 15 bases between the two ends. This CDR3 is built from 15 residues. Written as DNA, the CDR3 is TGCGCCAGCAGCCAAGATAGGACACCTTTTTCCACCATATATTTT. It codes for CASSQDRTPFSTIYF.

The chain carries TRBV4-3 and TRBJ1-2, with 8 bases lining up with TRBD1. The ends lost 0 bases at V and 2 bases at J; junction bases unmatched: 8. Germline values: CDR1 LGHNA, CDR2 YSLEER. This CDR3 is built from 17 residues. This CDR3 is CASSQDPAGTGNYGYTF. For the CDR3, the DNA is TGCGCCAGCAGCCAAGATCCCGCTGGGACAGGCAACTATGGCTACACCTTC.

The chain couples TRBV5-6 to TRBJ2-1; TRBD2 might be the D (6 bases). The CDR3 spans 16 residues. Trimming removed 5 bases at V and 3 bases at J, with 18 bases between. Germline CDR1 is SGHDT and CDR2 is YYEEEE. As DNA, the CDR3 is TGTGCCAGCAGATTGTTGCGCGGGACCCGCTACAATGAGCAGTTCTTC. This encodes CASRLLRGTRYNEQFF.

The chain carries TRBV6-6 and TRBJ1-1; tentative D call: TRBD1 (6 bases). The CDR3 length is 15 residues. Trimming took 5 bases from V and 0 from J, leaving 13 bases between them. Germline V gene sequence: CDR1 MNHNY, CDR2 SVGAGI (reference sequence). The CDR3 coding sequence is TGTGCCAGCAGTCATCAGACAGGAATGAACACTGAAGCTTTCTTT. It specifies CASSHQTGMNTEAFF.

The V and J genes are TRBV9 and TRBJ2-1; no reliable D call. The V end lost 2 bases, the J end lost 4 bases, and 13 bases lay between the germline ends. Per the germline V gene, CDR1 is SGDLS and CDR2 is YYNGEE. This CDR3 has 15 amino acids. The CDR3 DNA is TGTGCCAGCAGCGTCGGAGTCATAATGTACAATGAGCAGTTCTTC. Translating gives CASSVGVIMYNEQFF.

This chain joins TRBV7-2 and TRBJ2-1, with a weak D call TRBD2 (7 bases). The CDR3 length is 15 residues. The germline gives CDR1 SGHTA, CDR2 FQGNSA. V lost 1 base to trimming and J lost 2 bases, with 9 bases between them. The CDR3 loop reads CASSLGGGAYNEQFF. The CDR3 coding sequence is TGTGCCAGCAGCTTAGGGGGGGGCGCCTACAATGAGCAGTTCTTC. Full variable domain (missing parts from reference TRBV7-2 and TRBJ2-1): GAGVSQSPSNKVTEKGKDVELRCDPISGHTALYWYRQSLGQGLEFLIYFQGNSAPDKSGLPSDRFSAERTGGSVSTLTIQRTQQEDSAVYLCASSLGGGAYNEQFFGPGTRLTVL.

This sequence joins TRBV6-5 and TRBJ1-1, with 9 positions matching TRBD1. This CDR3 is built from 14 residues. Germline V lookup: CDR1 MNHEY, CDR2 SVGAGI. V was clipped by 4 bases and J by 6 bases; unmatched bases: 6. The CDR3 nucleotides are TGTGCCAGCAGTTCGCCAGACAGGGGGGCTGAAGCTTTCTTT. It translates to CASSSPDRGAEAFF.

This clone was detected once. This rearrangement joins TRBV9 to TRBJ2-2; 9 positions agree with TRBD1. Germline CDR1 SGDLS, CDR2 YYNGEE. V gave up 0 bases and J gave up 4 bases; unmatched junction bases: 7. The CDR3 spans 17 residues. The CDR3 nucleotides are TGTGCCAGCAGCGTAGGGGACAGGGCTGGGGGCACCGGGGAGCTGTTTTTT. Translating gives CASSVGDRAGGTGELFF.

The gene calls are TRBV6-5 and TRBJ2-7, with 7 bases identical to TRBD1. V shed 6 bases and J 6 bases; nucleotides not matched to a gene: 11. Germline V gene data show CDR1 as MNHEY and CDR2 as SVGAGI. CDR3 length equals 14 residues. This CDR3 is CASRETGIDGEQYF. The CDR3 DNA is TGTGCCAGCAGAGAGACAGGGATCGATGGCGAGCAGTACTTC.

The chain employs TRBV5-1 and TRBJ2-7; 7 bases are a match to TRBD2. This CDR3 has 16 residues. The germline V gene encodes CDR1 SGHRS and CDR2 YFSETQ. Trimming removed 4 bases from V and 2 bases from J; junction bases left unmatched: 12. The CDR3 nucleotides read TGCGCCAGCAGCCCATTTGCTGTGGGGGGGACCTACGAGCAGTACTTC. This gives the protein CASSPFAVGGTYEQYF. Combining the CDR3 with reference TRBV5-1 and TRBJ2-7 gives the whole variable domain KAGVTQTPRYLIKTRGQQVTLSCSPISGHRSVSWYQQTPGQGLQFLFEYFSETQRNKGNFPGRFSGRQFSNSRSEMNVSTLELGDSALYLCASSPFAVGGTYEQYFGPGTRLTVT.

The chain couples TRBV11-2 to TRBJ2-3, with 12 bases aligning to TRBD2. V lost 5 bases and J lost 5; bases outside the gene matches: 11. This CDR3 contains 17 residues. Looked up from germline, CDR1 is SGHAT and CDR2 is FQNNGV. The CDR3 DNA reads as TGTGCCAGCAGCGCCGCGCCGGGACTAGCGGGTATAGATACGCAGTATTTT. Translation gives CASSAAPGLAGIDTQYF.

CDR3 in amino acids: CASSPSSDRGKAFF. CDR3 nucleotides: TGTGCCAGCAGCCCATCCTCCGACAGGGGCAAAGCTTTCTTT. V and J are TRBV7-3 and TRBJ1-1; TRBD1 matches at 8 bases. The CDR3 spans 14 residues. Germline-derived CDR1 and CDR2 are SGHTA and FQGTGA. V gave up 5 bases and J gave up 9 bases; unmatched junction bases: 11.

The V gene is TRBV4-2, the J gene TRBJ2-7; D may be TRBD1 or TRBD2 (5 bases each). Trimming cost V 1 base and J 4 bases, with 14 bases left between them. The CDR3 is 15 residues long. Germline loops: CDR1 LGHNA, CDR2 YNFKEQ. The CDR3 loop reads CASSQVVGREYEQYF. In nucleotides, the CDR3 is TGTGCCAGCAGCCAAGTTGTGGGCAGGGAGTACGAGCAGTACTTC.

The V call is TRBV7-3, the J call TRBJ2-5; D call uncertain. The CDR3 length is 15 residues. The V end lost 3 bases, the J end lost 5 bases, and 16 bases lay between the germline ends. Germline V gives CDR1 SGHTA, CDR2 FQGTGA. Here the CDR3 DNA reads TGTGCCAGCAGCTTCACTCAACCCCGCTGGGAGACCCAGTACTTC. It encodes CASSFTQPRWETQYF.

J is TRBJ2-1 and V is TRBV4-3; TRBD2 agrees at 9 bases. Per the germline V gene, CDR1 is LGHNA and CDR2 is YSLEER. The junction had 9 bases not matched to a gene; V was cut back by 0 bases and J by 9 bases. The CDR3 spans 16 residues. The CDR3 nucleotides are TGCGCCAGCAGCCAAGATCGGAGCGGGGGGTTCTTTGAGCAGTTCTTC. It translates to CASSQDRSGGFFEQFF.

This chain uses TRBV4-1 with TRBJ2-3; D gene unclear. The germline CDR1 and CDR2 sequences are MGHRA and YSYEKL. The ends were cut back, 0 bases at V and 8 bases at J, with 15 bases in the middle. There are 15 residues in the CDR3. CDR3 DNA sequence: TGCGCCAGCAGCCAAGAGACCTTGATCTCGGGTACGCAGTATTTT. This encodes CASSQETLISGTQYF.

This chain uses TRBV4-1 with TRBJ2-1, with D perhaps matching TRBD2 (7 bases). CDR3 length: 18 amino acids. With 0 bases removed from V and 2 bases from J, the gap between germline ends came to 17 bases. Germline-derived CDR1 and CDR2 are MGHRA and YSYEKL. CDR3 sequence: CASSQEGWSGGPYNEQFF. CDR3 DNA: TGCGCCAGCAGCCAAGAAGGTTGGTCGGGGGGCCCCTACAATGAGCAGTTCTTC.

The chain has TRBV11-2 and TRBJ2-2, with 9 bases identical to TRBD1. Germline V CDR1 and CDR2: SGHAT, FQNNGV. Trimming took 0 bases from V and 0 from J; bases not matched to a gene: 11. The CDR3 runs to 20 residues. Here the CDR3 reads CASSLEGPGQGSTNTGELFF. The DNA of the CDR3 is TGTGCCAGCAGCTTAGAGGGACCGGGACAGGGCTCTACGAACACCGGGGAGCTGTTTTTT.

The rearrangement links TRBV9 to TRBJ2-7, with 8 bases matching TRBD1. V was clipped by 0 bases and J by 3 bases; unmatched bases: 8. There are 16 residues in the CDR3. Germline-derived CDR1 and CDR2 are SGDLS and YYNGEE. The CDR3 here is CASSVAATGAYYEQYF. In nucleotides, the CDR3 is TGTGCCAGCAGCGTAGCCGCGACAGGGGCCTACTACGAGCAGTACTTC.